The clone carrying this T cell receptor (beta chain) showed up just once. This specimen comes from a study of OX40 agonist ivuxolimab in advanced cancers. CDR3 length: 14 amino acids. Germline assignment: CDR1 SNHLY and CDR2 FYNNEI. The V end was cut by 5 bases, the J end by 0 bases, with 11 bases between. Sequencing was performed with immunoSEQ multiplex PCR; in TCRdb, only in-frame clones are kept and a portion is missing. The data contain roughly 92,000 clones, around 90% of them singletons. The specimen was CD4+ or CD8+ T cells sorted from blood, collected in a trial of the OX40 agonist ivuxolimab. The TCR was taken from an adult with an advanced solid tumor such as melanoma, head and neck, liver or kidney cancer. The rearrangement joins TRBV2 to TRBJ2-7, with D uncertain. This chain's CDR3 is CASSSDGSSYEQYF. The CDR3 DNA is TGTGCCAGCAGTTCGGACGGTTCCTCCTACGAGCAGTACTTC.